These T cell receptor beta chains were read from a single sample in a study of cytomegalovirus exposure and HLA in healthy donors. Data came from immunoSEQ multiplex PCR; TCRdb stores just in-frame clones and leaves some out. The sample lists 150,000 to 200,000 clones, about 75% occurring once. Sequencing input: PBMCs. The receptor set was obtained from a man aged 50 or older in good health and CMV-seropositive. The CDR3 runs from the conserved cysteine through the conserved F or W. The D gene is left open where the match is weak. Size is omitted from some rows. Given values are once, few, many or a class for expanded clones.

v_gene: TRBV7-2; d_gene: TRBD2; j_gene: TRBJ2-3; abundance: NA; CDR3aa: CASSLRTGGGTDTQYF; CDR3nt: TGTGCCAGCAGCTTAAGAACGGGGGGAGGTACAGATACGCAGTATTTT
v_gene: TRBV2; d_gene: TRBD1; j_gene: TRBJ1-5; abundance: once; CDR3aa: CASSFLGTGSSAGNQPQHF; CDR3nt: TGTGCCAGCAGTTTTCTGGGGACAGGGTCCTCGGCGGGCAATCAGCCCCAGCATTTT
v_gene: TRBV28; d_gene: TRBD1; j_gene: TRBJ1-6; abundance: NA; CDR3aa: CASSPSGTGEPLHF; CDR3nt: TGTGCCAGCAGTCCTAGCGGGACAGGGGAACCCCTCCACTTT
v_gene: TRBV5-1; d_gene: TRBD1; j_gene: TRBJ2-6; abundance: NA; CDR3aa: CASSLGGGTGGLGANVLTF; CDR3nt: TGCGCCAGCAGCTTGGGGGGTGGGACAGGGGGCCTAGGGGCCAACGTCCTGACTTTC
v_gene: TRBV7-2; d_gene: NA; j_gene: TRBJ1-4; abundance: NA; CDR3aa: CASSLRVANEKLFF; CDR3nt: TGTGCCAGCAGCTTACGGGTCGCTAATGAAAAACTGTTTTTT
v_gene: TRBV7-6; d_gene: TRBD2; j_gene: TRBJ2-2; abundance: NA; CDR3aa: CASSFRRRGGENTGELFF; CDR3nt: TGTGCCAGCAGCTTCCGCCGCCGCGGGGGGGAGAACACCGGGGAGCTGTTTTTT
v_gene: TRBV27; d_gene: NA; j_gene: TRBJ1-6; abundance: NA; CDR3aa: CASSLRGSPLHF; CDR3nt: TGTGCCAGCAGTTTAAGGGGTTCACCCCTCCACTTT
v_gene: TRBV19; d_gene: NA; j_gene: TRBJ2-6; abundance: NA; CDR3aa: CASSLRGNSGANVLTF; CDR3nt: TGTGCCAGTAGTCTCCGGGGGAACTCTGGGGCCAACGTCCTGACTTTC
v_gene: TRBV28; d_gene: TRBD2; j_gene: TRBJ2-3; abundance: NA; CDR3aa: CASSFFGGDTDTQYF; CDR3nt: TGTGCCAGCAGTTTCTTCGGGGGGGACACAGATACGCAGTATTTT
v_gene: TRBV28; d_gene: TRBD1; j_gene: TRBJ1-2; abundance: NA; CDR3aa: CASRTGGASYGYTF; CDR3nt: TGTGCCAGCCGTACAGGGGGCGCGAGCTATGGCTACACCTTC
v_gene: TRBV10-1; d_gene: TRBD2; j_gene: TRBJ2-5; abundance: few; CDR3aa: CASSEAGTGETQYF; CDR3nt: TGCGCCAGCTCGGAAGCGGGGACGGGGGAGACCCAGTACTTC
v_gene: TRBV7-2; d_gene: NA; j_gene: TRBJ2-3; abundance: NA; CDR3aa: CASSLRTVGTDTQYF; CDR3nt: TGTGCCAGCAGCTTGCGGACAGTAGGGACAGATACGCAGTATTTT
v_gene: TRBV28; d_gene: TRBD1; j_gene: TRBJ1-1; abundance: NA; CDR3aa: CASSSGGINTEAFF; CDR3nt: TGTGCCAGCAGTTCAGGGGGCATCAACACTGAAGCTTTCTTT
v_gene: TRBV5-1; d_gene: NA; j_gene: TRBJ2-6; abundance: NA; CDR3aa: CASSFPVSGANVLTF; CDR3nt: TGCGCCAGCAGCTTCCCAGTCTCTGGGGCCAACGTCCTGACTTTC
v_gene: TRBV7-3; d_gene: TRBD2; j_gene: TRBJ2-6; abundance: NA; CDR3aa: CASSLTGLAGTNVLTF; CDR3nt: TGTGCCAGCAGCTTAACTGGACTAGCGGGGACAAACGTCCTGACTTTC
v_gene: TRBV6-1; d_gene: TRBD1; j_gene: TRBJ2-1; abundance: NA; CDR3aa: CASKPQGGTHNEQFF; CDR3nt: TGTGCCAGCAAACCACAGGGGGGAACCCACAATGAGCAGTTCTTC
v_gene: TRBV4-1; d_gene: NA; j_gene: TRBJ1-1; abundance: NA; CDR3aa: CASSQASLNTEAFF; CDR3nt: TGCGCCAGCAGCCAGGCTAGTCTGAACACTGAAGCTTTCTTT
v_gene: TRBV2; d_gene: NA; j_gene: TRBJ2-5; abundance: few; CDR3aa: CASSLGIAPQQETQYF; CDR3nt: TGTGCCAGCAGTCTGGGGATAGCGCCACAACAAGAGACCCAGTACTTC
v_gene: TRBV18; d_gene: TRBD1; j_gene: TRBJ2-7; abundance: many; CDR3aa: CASSPGTGYEQYF; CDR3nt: TGTGCCAGCTCCCCCGGGACAGGGTACGAGCAGTACTTC
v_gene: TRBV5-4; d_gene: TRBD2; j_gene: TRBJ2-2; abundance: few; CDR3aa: CASSLDSGVPRELFF; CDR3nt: TGTGCCAGCAGCTTGGACAGCGGGGTACCCCGGGAGCTGTTTTTT
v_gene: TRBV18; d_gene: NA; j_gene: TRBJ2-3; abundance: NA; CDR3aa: CASFLAYPDTQYF; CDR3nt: TGTGCCAGCTTCTTAGCGTACCCAGATACGCAGTATTTT
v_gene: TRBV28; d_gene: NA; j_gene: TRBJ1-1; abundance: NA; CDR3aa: CASSLYRWGMNTEAFF; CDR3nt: TGTGCCAGCAGTTTATACAGGTGGGGCATGAACACTGAAGCTTTCTTT
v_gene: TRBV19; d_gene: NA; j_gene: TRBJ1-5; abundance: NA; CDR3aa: CASSILLGGNQPQHF; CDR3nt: TGTGCCAGTAGTATCCTTCTGGGCGGCAATCAGCCCCAGCATTTT
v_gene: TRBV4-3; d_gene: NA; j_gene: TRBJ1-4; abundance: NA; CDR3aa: CASSVYRVSSEKLFF; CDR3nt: TGCGCCAGCAGCGTATACAGGGTATCGAGTGAAAAACTGTTTTTT
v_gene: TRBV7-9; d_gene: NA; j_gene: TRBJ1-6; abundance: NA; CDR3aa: CASSQTTINNSPLHF; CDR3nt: TGTGCCAGCAGCCAGACAACGATTAATAATTCACCCCTCCACTTT
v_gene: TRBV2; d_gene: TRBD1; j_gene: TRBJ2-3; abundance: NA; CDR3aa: CASSERGDRTTDTQYF; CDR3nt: TGTGCCAGCAGTGAAAGAGGGGACAGAACCACAGATACGCAGTATTTT
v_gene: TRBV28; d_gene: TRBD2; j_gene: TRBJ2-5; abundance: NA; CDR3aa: CASSTGGAVETQYF; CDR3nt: TGTGCCAGCAGTACCGGGGGGGCCGTGGAGACCCAGTACTTC
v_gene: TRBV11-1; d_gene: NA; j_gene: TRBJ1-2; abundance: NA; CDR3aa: CASSPRRTNYGYTF; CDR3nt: TGTGCCAGCAGCCCCAGGCGAACTAACTATGGCTACACCTTC
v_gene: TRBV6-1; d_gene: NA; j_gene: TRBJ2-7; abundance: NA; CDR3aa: CASRGQKASYEQYF; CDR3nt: TGTGCCAGCAGAGGACAGAAGGCCTCCTACGAGCAGTACTTC